The rows below give T cell receptor beta chains drawn from one sample of a study of cytomegalovirus exposure and HLA in healthy donors. The table came from immunoSEQ multiplex PCR; TCRdb's copy has only in-frame clones and leaves some out. The repertoire holds under 250,000 clones, roughly 84% seen once, with about 2% in the top ten. Material for sequencing was PBMCs. These TCRs come from a woman aged 18-29 years in good health and CMV-seropositive. The CDR3 runs from the conserved cysteine through the conserved F or W. The D gene is left open where the match is weak. Expanded clones are given a class, and other clones once, few, many or no size at all.

clone size	V gene	J gene	D gene	CDR3 DNA	CDR3 protein
NA	TRBV11-2	TRBJ2-7	TRBD2	TGTGCCAGCAGCTTAGACCCTAGCGGGGGAATGAGGGAGCAGTACTTC	CASSLDPSGGMREQYF
NA	TRBV27	TRBJ1-2	NA	TGTGCCAGCAGTTTACGCGGACAGTCTCGCTATGGCTACACCTTC	CASSLRGQSRYGYTF
NA	TRBV7-2	TRBJ2-1	TRBD2	TGTGCCAGCAGCTACGGGACTAGCTACAATGAGCAGTTCTTC	CASSYGTSYNEQFF
NA	TRBV6-5	TRBJ1-2	NA	TGTGCCAGCAGTTTTGGACTTACGGACTATGGCTACACCTTC	CASSFGLTDYGYTF
NA	TRBV5-1	TRBJ1-5	TRBD1	TGCGCCAGCAGCTTGGAGGGGACAGCATATCAGCCCCAGCATTTT	CASSLEGTAYQPQHF
NA	TRBV7-2	TRBJ1-4	NA	TGTGCCAGCAGCTTCGGAGGAGCTAATGAAAAACTGTTTTTT	CASSFGGANEKLFF
NA	TRBV6-5	TRBJ2-7	NA	TGTGCCAGCAGGCGGGCCTACGAGCAGTACTTC	CASRRAYEQYF
once	TRBV27	TRBJ2-2	NA	TGTGCCAGCCGGAAACTGGAGGGGAGGAACACCGGGGAGCTGTTTTTT	CASRKLEGRNTGELFF
NA	TRBV6-5	TRBJ1-2	NA	TGTGCTCCACAGCCCCTATATGGCTACACCTTC	CAPQPLYGYTF
NA	TRBV6-5	TRBJ2-7	NA	TGTGCCACCTCAGGGTTTTCGGTCTACGAGCAGTACTTC	CATSGFSVYEQYF
NA	TRBV11-2	TRBJ2-7	TRBD1	TGTGCCAGCAGCTTTTATCACCGGGACAGGGGGATCTACGAGCAGTACTTC	CASSFYHRDRGIYEQYF
NA	TRBV9	TRBJ2-7	TRBD2	TGTGCCAGCAGCCGGAGGAGGGAGGGACCCTACGAGCAGTACTTC	CASSRRREGPYEQYF
NA	TRBV5-1	TRBJ1-1	TRBD1	TGCGCCAGCAGCTTATTTGGGACAGGGCGCGTGAACACTGAAGCTTTCTTT	CASSLFGTGRVNTEAFF
once	TRBV19	TRBJ1-4	TRBD1	TGTGCCAGTAGTATAGATGGGACAGTTGATGAAAAACTGTTTTTT	CASSIDGTVDEKLFF
many	TRBV25-1	TRBJ1-5	TRBD1	TGTGCCAGCAGTGGACAGGGGGCGAGACAGCCCCAGCATTTT	CASSGQGARQPQHF
NA	TRBV5-1	TRBJ2-3	NA	TGCGCCAGCAGCTTGGCCTATTTGGATACGCAGTATTTT	CASSLAYLDTQYF
NA	TRBV29-1	TRBJ1-2	NA	TGCAGCGTGGAAGACTCCTTAACTTATGGCTACACCTTC	CSVEDSLTYGYTF
NA	TRBV19	TRBJ2-3	NA	TGTGCCAGTCGCCATCCACTTCGGGATACGCAGTATTTT	CASRHPLRDTQYF
NA	TRBV5-1	TRBJ2-7	TRBD2	TGCGCCAGCAGCTTGGCAAGCGGGGTCTCCTACGAGCAGTACTTC	CASSLASGVSYEQYF
NA	TRBV4-1	TRBJ2-3	NA	TGCGCCAGCAGCCAAGATCCCGGAGCTGGAGATACGCAGTATTTT	CASSQDPGAGDTQYF
NA	TRBV11-1	TRBJ2-5	TRBD1	TGTGCCAGCAGCTTAGGTGACAGGGGGCGATCAGGGGAGACCCAGTACTTC	CASSLGDRGRSGETQYF
few	TRBV9	TRBJ2-2	TRBD1	TGTGCCAGCAGCGCTCCGCCGGGACAGGGGATCGCCGGGGAGCTGTTTTTT	CASSAPPGQGIAGELFF
NA	TRBV5-1	TRBJ1-1	NA	TGCGCCAGCAGCCCCCCGGGCAGGGTTGACACTGAAGCTTTCTTT	CASSPPGRVDTEAFF
NA	TRBV30	TRBJ2-1	NA	TGTGCCTGGAGTGTATCGGGTTTGGAGCAGTTCTTC	CAWSVSGLEQFF
NA	TRBV28	TRBJ1-1	TRBD1	TGTGCCAGCAACCCCGGGGACAGGAGGAACACTGAAGCTTTCTTT	CASNPGDRRNTEAFF
few	TRBV2	TRBJ2-6	NA	TGTGCCTCTACAGGGTTGACAGGGGCCAACGTCCTGACTTTC	CASTGLTGANVLTF
NA	TRBV6-1	TRBJ1-2	NA	TGTGCCAGCAGTCTCGCTAACTATGGCTACACCTTC	CASSLANYGYTF
NA	TRBV4-1	TRBJ2-1	TRBD2	TGCGCCAGCAGCCAAGTTAAGTTAGCGGGAGGTAACAATGAGCAGTTCTTC	CASSQVKLAGGNNEQFF
NA	TRBV27	TRBJ1-1	NA	TGTGCCAGCAGTTTATCGGAGGTACTGGGGTGGGAAGCTTTCTTT	CASSLSEVLGWEAFF
NA	TRBV11-2	TRBJ2-7	TRBD1	TGTGCCAGCAGCCCGGTCTCCGGGACAGCCTTTACTTCCTACGAGCAGTACTTC	CASSPVSGTAFTSYEQYF
few	TRBV19	TRBJ1-5	TRBD1	TGTGCCAGTAGTCTAGGGACAGGGGGCAATCAGCCCCAGCATTTT	CASSLGTGGNQPQHF
NA	TRBV5-6	TRBJ1-4	TRBD1	TGTGCCAGCAGCATAAAACAGGGGAGGTTGGATGAAAAACTGTTTTTT	CASSIKQGRLDEKLFF
NA	TRBV5-4	TRBJ2-7	TRBD1	TGTGCCAGCAGCTTTGGGACAGGGAATGGCGAGCAGTACTTC	CASSFGTGNGEQYF
NA	TRBV6-1	TRBJ2-7	NA	TGTGCCAGCAAGATAAGCCGATCCTACGAGCAGTACTTC	CASKISRSYEQYF
NA	TRBV2	TRBJ1-4	NA	TGTGCCAGCAGGCTTCTGCGGCAGAGTAATGAAAAACTGTTTTTT	CASRLLRQSNEKLFF
NA	TRBV6-1	TRBJ2-7	NA	TGTGCCAGCAGTGGCCTCGGGGGAAGCGAGCAGTACTTC	CASSGLGGSEQYF
once	TRBV6-5	TRBJ2-7	TRBD1	TGTGCCAGCAGTTACTCGGGGACAGGGGGCTCCTACGAGCAGTACTTC	CASSYSGTGGSYEQYF
once	TRBV6-1	TRBJ1-5	TRBD1	TGTGCCAGCAAGGGGGCCGATCAGCCCCAGCATTTT	CASKGADQPQHF
NA	TRBV4-1	TRBJ2-7	NA	TGCGCCAGCAGCCGAGGGGGGGCAGTGGAGCAGTACTTC	CASSRGGAVEQYF
NA	TRBV28	TRBJ1-1	NA	TGTGCCAGCAGTTTAAGTCGGGAAGCTTTCTTT	CASSLSREAFF
NA	TRBV4-1	TRBJ2-1	TRBD1	TGCGCCAGCAGCCAAGAGGGACAGGAGCAGTTCTTC	CASSQEGQEQFF
NA	TRBV5-1	TRBJ1-1	TRBD1	TGCGCCAGCAGCTTGAGGGACAGGGGGAACACTGAAGCTTTCTTT	CASSLRDRGNTEAFF
NA	TRBV5-6	TRBJ2-7	TRBD1	TGTGCCAGCAGCTTGATGGGGACAGACTACGAGCAGTACTTC	CASSLMGTDYEQYF
NA	TRBV5-1	TRBJ1-1	TRBD1	TGCGCCAGCGGAGGGGACAGCATGAACACTGAAGCTTTCTTT	CASGGDSMNTEAFF